Shown below are 19 T cell receptor beta chains from a single sample sequenced in a study of T-cell memory formation after mild COVID-19. Each CDR3 protein gets one entry after TCRdb re-called the 5' RACE reads with MiXCR. The sample gives hundreds of thousands of distinct CDR3 sequences, about 23% of which show up once; approximately 12% is in the top ten. The specimen sequenced was PBMCs or a T cell subset sorted from them (not recorded which). The receptors here all came from an adult woman who had mild COVID-19 (a few samples of this study predate the infection). Cell type and time point are not known.

The rearrangement joins TRBV7-2 to TRBJ1-1, with a weak D call TRBD1 (5 bases). The germline V gene encodes CDR1 SGHTA and CDR2 FQGNSA. The ends were cut back, 5 bases at V and 0 bases at J, with 19 bases in the middle. The CDR3 contains 17 residues. CDR3 sequence (DNA): TGTGCCAGCAGCCTGGGGCAGGCCGAACCTCTGAACACTGAAGCTTTCTTT. It is translated as CASSLGQAEPLNTEAFF.

This clonotype was seen only a few times. The chain is built from TRBV7-6 and TRBJ2-1; either TRBD1 or TRBD2 may supply D (6 bases each). V lost 3 bases and J 10 bases, leaving 10 bases between the germline ends. Germline loops: CDR1 SGHVS, CDR2 FNYEAQ. This CDR3 comprises 12 residues. The CDR3 protein is CASSFGGTEQFF. The DNA of the CDR3 is TGTGCCAGCAGCTTTGGCGGGACAGAGCAGTTCTTC. The variable domain in full, with the rest retrieved from reference TRBV7-6 and TRBJ2-1, is GAGVSQSPRYKVTKRGQDVALRCDPISGHVSLYWYRQALGQGPEFLTYFNYEAQQDKSGLPNDRFSAERPEGSISTLTIQRTEQRDSAMYRCASSFGGTEQFFGPGTRLTVL.

This clonotype has ten or more counts. CDR3 amino acids: CASSSTGAGETQYF. Here the CDR3 DNA reads TGTGCCAGCAGTTCAACAGGGGCGGGAGAGACCCAGTACTTC. The chain combines TRBV12-3 or TRBV12-4 with TRBJ2-5; 7 bases are shared with TRBD1. This CDR3 is built from 14 residues. V gave up 4 bases and J gave up 4 bases; unmatched junction bases: 6.

The rearrangement links TRBV12-3 or TRBV12-4 to TRBJ2-4; D may match TRBD1 or TRBD2 (6 bases each). The V end was cut by 6 bases, the J end by 1 base, with 13 bases between. The CDR3 totals 15 residues. CDR3 protein: CASSPGGDAKNIQYF. The CDR3, as DNA: TGTGCCAGCAGCCCCGGGGGCGACGCCAAAAACATTCAGTACTTC.

This clonotype showed up just a few times. The chain recombines TRBV20-1 with TRBJ2-4; the match to TRBD1 covers 10 bases. V shed 6 bases, J shed 6 bases, and the junction held 11 bases outside the gene matches. CDR1 DFQATT and CDR2 SNEGSKA come from the germline V gene (reference sequence). The CDR3 extends over 15 amino acids. CDR3 coding DNA: TGCAGTGCGCCTAAAGGACAGGGGGTTGGAAACATTCAGTACTTC. Translation gives CSAPKGQGVGNIQYF.

In its sample, this clonotype was seen a few times. The J gene is TRBJ2-2, the V gene TRBV7-3, with 15 bases that match TRBD2. Germline V lookup: CDR1 SGHTA, CDR2 FQGTGA. The ends lost 5 bases at V and 8 bases at J; junction bases unmatched: 6. This CDR3 comprises 16 residues. As DNA, the CDR3 is TGTGCCAGCAGCCCCGGACTAGCGGGAGGGATTGGGGAGCTGTTTTTT. Translated, it gives CASSPGLAGGIGELFF.

This clonotype was found a few times. The V and J genes are TRBV5-6 and TRBJ1-1; D is undetermined. Germline V lookup: CDR1 SGHDT, CDR2 YYEEEE. V lost 0 bases and J 8 bases, leaving 17 bases between the germline ends. The CDR3 has 15 residues. DNA for the CDR3: TGTGCCAGCAGCTTGGCCGCATACTACGGAGACGAAGCTTTCTTT. This sequence encodes CASSLAAYYGDEAFF.

This clonotype has only a few counts. V usage is TRBV20-1 and J usage is TRBJ2-3; 10 positions match TRBD2. The CDR3 sequence is 16 residues long. V was pared by 3 bases and J by 4 bases, with 10 bases of the junction left unmatched. From germline, CDR1 is DFQATT and CDR2 SNEGSKA (reference sequence). The chain's CDR3 is CSASTALAGASDTQYF. The DNA for the CDR3 is TGCAGTGCTAGCACCGCCCTAGCGGGGGCTTCAGATACGCAGTATTTT.

In DNA, the CDR3 is TGCAGTGCTCCCATTTATAGCAATCAGCCCCAGCATTTT. Residues: CSAPIYSNQPQHF. The chain couples TRBV20-1 to TRBJ1-5; D remains ambiguous. CDR1 and CDR2 from the germline V gene are DFQATT and SNEGSKA (reference sequence). V lost 5 bases to trimming and J lost 0 bases, with 8 bases between them. The CDR3 extends over 13 amino acids.

This chain joins TRBV19 and TRBJ1-5; 8 positions agree with TRBD1. Germline CDR1 and CDR2: LNHDA and SQIVND (reference sequence). V lost 3 bases to trimming and J lost 5 bases; unmatched junction nucleotides: 9. This CDR3 has 16 amino acids. The CDR3, as DNA: TGTGCCAGTAGTATTTTACGGACAGGGAGGGATCAGCCCCAGCATTTT. Translation: CASSILRTGRDQPQHF.

This clonotype was detected many times. V and J are TRBV29-1 and TRBJ2-1; D is possibly TRBD1 or TRBD2 (6 bases each). There are 14 residues in the CDR3. Germline V lookup: CDR1 SQVTM, CDR2 ANQGSEA. Trimming removed 3 bases at V and 6 bases at J, with 15 bases between. The CDR3 here is CSVDLRGAINEQFF. The CDR3 DNA is TGCAGCGTTGATTTGAGGGGGGCCATCAATGAGCAGTTCTTC.

The genes are TRBV4-1 and TRBJ1-4; 9 nucleotides line up with TRBD1. Germline lookup yields CDR1 MGHRA and CDR2 YSYEKL. This CDR3 is built from 20 residues. J gave up 6 bases and V 1 base, and 18 bases lay outside the gene matches. CDR3 bases: TGCGCCAGCAGCCAAGCCTTTGCCCCCGGGACAGGGCAGCCTTATGAAAAACTGTTTTTT. Residues: CASSQAFAPGTGQPYEKLFF.

This clonotype was picked up a small number of times. The CDR3 here is CASSQDGTSGNNEQFF. The CDR3, as DNA: TGCGCCAGCAGCCAAGATGGGACTAGCGGGAACAATGAGCAGTTCTTC. V usage is TRBV4-3 and J usage is TRBJ2-1; 13 nucleotides line up with TRBD2. The junction had 1 base not matched to a gene; V was cut back by 0 bases and J by 5 bases. This CDR3 comprises 16 residues. The V gene's germline CDR1 is LGHNA and CDR2 YSLEER.

This chain links TRBV20-1 with TRBJ2-5, with a weak D call TRBD2 (6 bases). The CDR3 spans 14 residues. Per the germline V gene, CDR1 is DFQATT and CDR2 is SNEGSKA (reference sequence). The V end was cut by 6 bases, the J end by 5 bases, with 19 bases between. CDR3 protein: CSASPPILAETQYF. CDR3 nucleotide sequence: TGCAGTGCCAGCCCGCCAATACTAGCCGAGACCCAGTACTTC.

The CDR3 loop reads CASTLAAGTYGEQYF. CDR3 DNA sequence: TGTGCCAGCACGCTCGCAGCGGGGACGTACGGGGAGCAGTACTTC. The chain carries TRBV7-2 and TRBJ2-7, with 7 bases aligning to TRBD2. The CDR3 loop spans 15 amino acids. After removal of 7 bases from V and 7 bases from J, the junction contained 16 bases not matched to a gene. Looked up from germline, CDR1 is SGHTA and CDR2 is FQGNSA.

This clonotype was detected once. The V gene is TRBV2, the J gene TRBJ1-1, with D tentatively TRBD1 (5 bases). This CDR3 comprises 14 residues. The V gene lost 3 bases and the J gene lost 3 bases, with 11 bases spanning the gap. The germline CDR1 and CDR2 sequences are SNHLY and FYNNEI. This CDR3 reads CASSDPQGYTEAFF. As DNA, the CDR3 is TGTGCCAGCAGTGATCCCCAGGGCTACACTGAAGCTTTCTTT.

This chain connects TRBV12-3 or TRBV12-4 to TRBJ2-1; TRBD2 matches at 11 bases. The length of the CDR3 is 21 residues. Trimming cost V 4 bases and J 4 bases; bases outside gene matches: 21. The CDR3 is CASSSKFLAGGRLGVYNEQFF. The CDR3 DNA is TGTGCCAGCAGTTCAAAATTTCTAGCGGGGGGTCGCCTTGGGGTTTACAATGAGCAGTTCTTC.

This clonotype was counted a few times. The chain uses TRBV18 and TRBJ1-1; D is unresolved. Germline-derived CDR1 and CDR2 are KGHSH and LQKENI. The ends were cut back, 3 bases at V and 1 base at J, with 12 bases in the middle. The CDR3 extends over 15 amino acids. The CDR3 DNA reads TGTGCCAGCTCACCCCTTGCGACCTGGAACACTGAAGCTTTCTTT. This encodes CASSPLATWNTEAFF.

This clonotype was counted a single time. The rearrangement links TRBV2 to TRBJ1-1; the match to TRBD1 covers 8 bases. Germline CDR1 and CDR2: SNHLY and FYNNEI. J lost 8 bases, V lost 6 bases, and 11 bases had no gene match. The CDR3 totals 14 residues. In nucleotides, the CDR3 is TGTGCCAGCAGCCTAACCCGGACAGGGTACGAAGCTTTCTTT. Protein sequence: CASSLTRTGYEAFF.